The 32 T cell receptor beta chains in this list originate from one sample, sequenced in a study of T cell responses to AZD1222 COVID-19 vaccine. TCRdb keeps only in-frame clones here, not all; method: immunoSEQ multiplex PCR. Here the sample spans about 120,000 clones, about nine tenths being singletons. The specimen comprised peripheral blood, sampled on day 0 of AZD1222 vaccination. The receptor set was obtained from an adult in good health.

The chain joins TRBV4-2 to TRBJ1-1; possible D gene TRBD1, 6 bases. The CDR3 spans 15 residues. V was cut by 3 bases and J by 4 bases, with 15 bases left in between. Looked up from germline, CDR1 is LGHNA and CDR2 is YNFKEQ. CDR3: CASSHGRGSGTEAFF. CDR3 nucleotide sequence: TGTGCCAGCAGCCATGGAAGGGGGTCGGGCACTGAAGCTTTCTTT.

Only a few counts were recorded for this clone. This rearrangement joins TRBV24-1 to TRBJ2-1; TRBD2 aligns across 12 bases. V was pared by 6 bases and J by 3 bases, with 2 bases of the junction left unmatched. CDR1 is KGHDR, CDR2 SFDVKD, per germline. The CDR3 spans 15 residues. The CDR3: CATSPTSGSYNEQFF. In nucleotides, the CDR3 is TGTGCCACCAGTCCGACTAGCGGGAGCTACAATGAGCAGTTCTTC.

The CDR3 spells CASSFSSRGGYGYTF. The CDR3 nucleotides read TGTGCCAGCAGCTTTAGTTCCCGGGGCGGCTATGGCTACACCTTC. The chain carries TRBV7-9 and TRBJ1-2, with D perhaps matching TRBD1 (5 bases). Trimming cost V 3 bases and J 4 bases, with 15 bases left between them. Germline CDR1 reads SEHNR; CDR2 reads FQNEAQ (reference sequence). The CDR3 is 15 amino acids.

The chain links TRBV30 to TRBJ1-6; maybe TRBD1 (5 bases). V lost 1 base to trimming and J lost 0 bases, with 7 bases between them. CDR1 is GTSNPN and CDR2 is SVGIG in the germline V gene (reference sequence). The CDR3 has 15 amino acids. The CDR3 nucleotides are TGTGCCTGGAGTGGGGGCCTCTCCTATAATTCACCCCTCCACTTT. Its translation is CAWSGGLSYNSPLHF.

V usage is TRBV24-1 and J usage is TRBJ1-5; perhaps TRBD1 as D (5 bases). Looked up from germline, CDR1 is KGHDR and CDR2 is SFDVKD. The V end was cut by 6 bases, the J end by 1 base, with 12 bases between. The CDR3 has 15 residues. The CDR3 is CATSSGRASNQPQHF. The CDR3 DNA reads TGTGCCACCAGTAGCGGCAGGGCCAGCAATCAGCCCCAGCATTTT.

The chain carries TRBV3-1 (or the pseudogene TRBV3-2) and TRBJ2-5; D is unclear. In germline, CDR1 is LGHDT, CDR2 YNNKEL (reference sequence). The CDR3 consists of 12 residues. V was pared by 0 bases and J by 6 bases, with 5 bases between. The chain's CDR3 is CASSQDTKTQYF. CDR3 coding DNA: TGTGCCAGCAGCCAAGATACGAAGACCCAGTACTTC.

The V call is TRBV11-2, the J call TRBJ1-2; D call uncertain. CDR1 is SGHAT and CDR2 is FQNNGV in the germline V gene. Trimming removed 4 bases from V and 2 bases from J, with 8 bases in between. This CDR3 has 13 amino acids. The CDR3 coding sequence is TGTGCCAGCAGCTCTGGAGGGAACTATGGCTACACCTTC. Protein product: CASSSGGNYGYTF.

The chain carries TRBV28 and TRBJ1-1; D perhaps matches TRBD1 (6 bases). The V and J ends lost 3 bases and 2 bases respectively, with 16 bases between them. The CDR3 is made up of 16 amino acids. Germline assignment: CDR1 MDHEN and CDR2 SYDVKM. CDR3 region: CASSLETVQGNTEAFF. The CDR3 coding sequence is TGTGCCAGCAGTTTGGAAACAGTACAGGGAAACACTGAAGCTTTCTTT.

V usage is TRBV11-2 and J usage is TRBJ2-1; 8 positions agree with TRBD2. This CDR3 region has 17 residues. Germline CDR1 reads SGHAT; CDR2 reads FQNNGV. Unmatched junction bases numbered 5, after V lost 1 base and J lost 0 bases. In DNA form, the CDR3 reads TGTGCCAGCAGCTTAGGTACTAGCGGCCGCTCCTACAATGAGCAGTTCTTC. It translates to CASSLGTSGRSYNEQFF.

This sequence joins TRBV10-3 and TRBJ1-5; 7 positions match TRBD1. V lost 8 bases to trimming and J lost 7 bases; unmatched junction nucleotides: 11. The CDR3 contains 14 residues. CDR1 and CDR2 (germline): ENHRY, SYGVKD. CDR3 sequence: CAIQAGGSTQPQHF. The CDR3 DNA reads TGTGCCATCCAGGCAGGGGGTAGCACCCAGCCCCAGCATTTT.

This sequence joins TRBV5-1 and TRBJ2-2, with D perhaps matching TRBD1 or TRBD2 (5 bases each). Germline V gives CDR1 SGHRS, CDR2 YFSETQ. V was trimmed by 5 bases and J by 2 bases, leaving 10 bases between them. There are 14 residues in the CDR3. As DNA, the CDR3 is TGCGCCAGCAGGGAAAGGGACAACACCGGGGAGCTGTTTTTT. This codes for CASRERDNTGELFF.

V usage is TRBV27 and J usage is TRBJ1-1; D call uncertain. The CDR3 covers 13 residues. Germline CDR1 reads MNHEY; CDR2 reads SMNVEV (reference sequence). V was trimmed by 5 bases and J by 2 bases, leaving 9 bases between them. The chain's CDR3 is CASSRFTNTEAFF. The CDR3 coding sequence is TGTGCCAGCAGTCGGTTCACCAACACTGAAGCTTTCTTT.

The gene calls are TRBV6-2 or TRBV6-3 and TRBJ2-7, with D unresolved. CDR1 and CDR2 from the germline V gene are MNHEY and SVGEGT. The CDR3 is 11 amino acids. The V gene lost 2 bases and the J gene lost 6 bases, with 5 bases spanning the gap. CDR3 coding DNA: TGTGCCAGCAGTTACCCCTCCGAGCAGTACTTC. Translating it yields CASSYPSEQYF.

This rearrangement joins TRBV14 to TRBJ1-6, with 8 bases aligning to TRBD1. With 5 bases clipped from V and 8 bases from J, the junction kept 8 bases outside the gene matches. Germline CDR1 is SGHDN and CDR2 is FVKESK. CDR3 size: 15 residues. Written as DNA, the CDR3 is TGTGCCAGCAGCTCTTGGACAGGGACGGATTCACCCCTCCACTTT. Translated, it gives CASSSWTGTDSPLHF.

The V and J genes are TRBV5-4 and TRBJ2-5, with TRBD2 identical over 15 bases. The CDR3 runs 17 residues. Germline CDR1 reads SGHNT; CDR2 reads YYREEE (reference sequence). V lost 3 bases, J lost 5 bases, and 8 bases stayed unmatched. Here the CDR3 DNA reads TGTGCCAGCAGCTCCCCTAGCGGACTAGCGGGAGGGGAGACCCAGTACTTC. Translating gives CASSSPSGLAGGETQYF.

This clone was counted a few times. The rearrangement uses TRBV7-8 and TRBJ2-3; 9 nucleotides match TRBD1. The CDR3 is made up of 17 amino acids. CDR1 is SGHVS, CDR2 FQNEAQ, per germline. V trimming: 1 base; J trimming: 3 bases; junction bases outside the gene matches: 8. This CDR3 reads CASSLGVGGQGTDTQYF. The CDR3, as DNA: TGTGCCAGCAGCTTAGGGGTTGGGGGACAGGGAACAGATACGCAGTATTTT.

This chain links TRBV6-1 with TRBJ1-1, with 8 bases identical to TRBD1. CDR1 MNHNS and CDR2 SASEGT come from the germline V gene. V trimming: 0 bases; J trimming: 5 bases; junction bases outside the gene matches: 11. CDR3 length: 17 residues. The CDR3 sequence: CASSEAGQGAGITEAFF. The CDR3 nucleotides read TGTGCCAGCAGTGAAGCGGGTCAGGGGGCTGGTATTACTGAAGCTTTCTTT.

The chain combines TRBV19 with TRBJ2-7, with D unclear. The germline gives CDR1 LNHDA, CDR2 SQIVND (reference sequence). V lost 1 base to trimming and J lost 3 bases, with 10 bases between them. This CDR3 spans 14 amino acids. The CDR3 loop reads CASSIVGPSYEQYF. CDR3 DNA sequence: TGTGCCAGTAGTATAGTTGGACCCAGCTACGAGCAGTACTTC.

The genes are TRBV19 and TRBJ1-5, with 11 bases aligning to TRBD1. V gave up 2 bases and J gave up 6 bases; unmatched junction bases: 6. The germline V gene encodes CDR1 LNHDA and CDR2 SQIVND (reference sequence). The CDR3 runs 16 residues. The CDR3 sequence is CASSIRGTGGLQPQHF. In DNA form, the CDR3 reads TGTGCCAGTAGTATAAGGGGGACAGGGGGTCTTCAGCCCCAGCATTTT.

This clone has just a few counts. V usage is TRBV27 and J usage is TRBJ2-1, with 13 bases matching TRBD2. CDR1 and CDR2 (germline): MNHEY, SMNVEV (reference sequence). This CDR3 contains 18 residues. After removal of 5 bases from V and 7 bases from J, the junction contained 14 bases not matched to a gene. CDR3 residues: CASSPLEGLAGIVNEQFF. CDR3 nucleotides: TGTGCCAGCAGTCCATTAGAGGGACTAGCGGGAATAGTAAATGAGCAGTTCTTC.

The chain has TRBV28 and TRBJ2-7; 9 bases align to TRBD1. The V gene end was trimmed by 5 bases and the J gene end by 5 bases; junction bases not matched to a gene: 10. There are 15 residues in the CDR3. In germline, CDR1 is MDHEN, CDR2 SYDVKM. In nucleotides, the CDR3 is TGTGCCAGCAGTGTTCCGGGACAGGGACTCCACGAGCAGTACTTC. Encoded protein: CASSVPGQGLHEQYF.

The J gene is TRBJ1-1, the V gene TRBV29-1; a weak D match, TRBD1 (5 bases). The CDR3 totals 14 residues. The germline CDR1 and CDR2 sequences are SQVTM and ANQGSEA. V shed 2 bases and J shed 0 bases, with 10 bases lying between them. The CDR3 loop is CSVERGGVNTEAFF. The CDR3 coding sequence is TGCAGCGTTGAAAGGGGAGGGGTGAACACTGAAGCTTTCTTT.

J is TRBJ2-3 and V is TRBV4-1; the D gene is possibly TRBD1 (6 bases). Germline V lookup: CDR1 MGHRA, CDR2 YSYEKL. This CDR3 is 18 amino acids long. V was pared by 2 bases and J by 0 bases, with 18 bases between. The CDR3 region is CASSQRSTGTFSTDTQYF. CDR3 bases: TGCGCCAGCAGCCAAAGGTCTACAGGGACATTTAGCACAGATACGCAGTATTTT.

This chain links TRBV11-2 with TRBJ2-3; 9 bases agree with TRBD2. The germline V gene encodes CDR1 SGHAT and CDR2 FQNNGV. There are 15 residues in the CDR3. The V segment lost 2 bases and the J segment 4 bases; nucleotides outside the gene matches: 4. CDR3 sequence (DNA): TGTGCCAGCAGCTTAATAGCGGGAGCCCCAGATACGCAGTATTTT. This gives the protein CASSLIAGAPDTQYF.

This chain connects TRBV19 to TRBJ2-6, with 11 bases fitting TRBD1. Trimming cost V 5 bases and J 0 bases; bases outside gene matches: 12. The CDR3 runs to 20 residues. The V gene's germline CDR1 is LNHDA and CDR2 SQIVND (reference sequence). The CDR3 loop reads CASSLPGQGAPRSGANVLTF. The CDR3 DNA follows: TGTGCCAGTAGTCTCCCAGGACAGGGGGCGCCCCGCTCTGGGGCCAACGTCCTGACTTTC.

V and J are TRBV7-3 and TRBJ2-7, with 7 positions matching TRBD2. The V segment lost 1 base and the J segment 5 bases; nucleotides outside the gene matches: 8. The germline CDR1 and CDR2 sequences are SGHTA and FQGTGA. The CDR3 contains 15 residues. CDR3 nucleotides: TGTGCCAGCAGCTTAAATGGGGGAGGGCCCGACGAGCAGTACTTC. The encoded protein is CASSLNGGGPDEQYF.

In regard to this clone: In the same sample, other DNA sequences code for this CDR3. This CDR3 reads CASDTRGGSAGELFF. The CDR3 coding sequence is TGTGCCAGCGATACTCGGGGGGGATCGGCCGGGGAGCTGTTTTTT. This rearrangement joins TRBV3-1 (or the pseudogene TRBV3-2) to TRBJ2-2, with 8 positions matching TRBD2. This CDR3 is built from 15 residues. The junction had 11 bases not matched to a gene; V was cut back by 8 bases and J by 6 bases. Germline CDR1 LGHDT, CDR2 YNNKEL (reference sequence).

In its sample, this clone is medium-sized. This rearrangement joins TRBV19 to TRBJ1-2, with 9 bases aligning to TRBD1. This CDR3 has 13 amino acids. With V trimmed by 5 bases and J by 8 bases, 6 bases remained unmatched. Germline values: CDR1 LNHDA, CDR2 SQIVND (reference sequence). The CDR3 sequence is CASSPRQGVGYTF. The CDR3 DNA follows: TGTGCCAGTAGTCCACGACAGGGGGTGGGCTACACCTTC.

This clone was recorded only once. The chain couples TRBV5-1 to TRBJ2-3, with a weak D call TRBD1 (6 bases). Germline V gene sequence: CDR1 SGHRS, CDR2 YFSETQ. The CDR3 extends over 18 amino acids. V lost 0 bases to trimming and J lost 2 bases, with 19 bases between them. The CDR3 here is CASSLERPQGPLTDTQYF. The CDR3 DNA reads as TGCGCCAGCAGCTTGGAGCGCCCACAGGGTCCCCTCACAGATACGCAGTATTTT.

The V and J genes are TRBV5-1 and TRBJ2-6, with D tentatively TRBD1 (5 bases). Germline values: CDR1 SGHRS, CDR2 YFSETQ. V was clipped by 4 bases and J by 0 bases, with 8 bases between them. CDR3 length: 15 amino acids. CDR3 nucleotide sequence: TGCGCCAGCAGCCAACAGGCCTCTGGGGCCAACGTCCTGACTTTC. This gives the protein CASSQQASGANVLTF.

CDR3 in DNA: TGTGCCACCTCAGTGGGGGGGCGGGATCAGCCCCAGCATTTT. Amino acid sequence: CATSVGGRDQPQHF. The chain carries TRBV19 and TRBJ1-5; TRBD1 might be the D (6 bases). Germline CDR1 and CDR2: LNHDA and SQIVND (reference sequence). Trimming pared 10 bases from V and 5 bases from J, leaving 18 bases between. The CDR3 length is 14 residues.

The V and J genes are TRBV5-1 and TRBJ1-4, with D maybe TRBD1 (5 bases). V gave up 0 bases and J gave up 3 bases, with 9 bases separating them. CDR3 length: 15 amino acids. CDR1 and CDR2 from the germline V gene are SGHRS and YFSETQ. The chain's CDR3 is CASSLAGRPNEKLFF. The CDR3 coding sequence is TGCGCCAGCAGCTTGGCGGGGCGACCTAATGAAAAACTGTTTTTT.